This TCR beta chain was found in a study of cytomegalovirus exposure and HLA in healthy donors. General study findings and limits: Later analysis associated a missense DCLRE1C variant with TCR beta V- and J-gene trimming. Accounts indicate the classifier identified cytomegalovirus status with strong specificity and sensitivity.

The germline CDR1 and CDR2 sequences are SGHNT and YYREEE (reference sequence). The CDR3 contains 13 residues. J lost 3 bases, V lost 5 bases, and 5 bases had no gene match. As concerns this clone: Its antigen is not identified.

Both 60 Vbeta primers and 13 Jbeta primers went into the PCR. Data came from immunoSEQ multiplex PCR; TCRdb stores just in-frame clones and leaves some out. Altogether around 150,000 clones are present, approximately 83% being singletons, with the ten largest covering around 3.1%. Specimen: PBMCs. The sequence came from a male donor in good health and CMV-seronegative. This rearrangement joins TRBV5-4 to TRBJ2-7, with 7 bases identical to TRBD1. The CDR3 bases are TGTGCCAGCAGTCGCACAGGGGACTACGAGCAGTACTTC. Its protein is CASSRTGDYEQYF.